The present entry profiles one T cell receptor (beta chain) with its context. This table comes from immunoSEQ multiplex PCR, and its TCRdb copy is limited to in-frame clones, with some not included. The data show about 290,000 clones, roughly nine tenths seen once. The data were taken from a study of blood T cell repertoires in COVID-19. V lost 5 bases and J lost 2, with 3 bases in between. The CDR3 extends over 11 amino acids. Germline assignment: CDR1 MDHEN and CDR2 SYDVKM. The V gene is TRBV28, the J gene TRBJ2-5, with D unresolved. The material sequenced was peripheral blood. The TCR sequence derives from a woman aged 40 to 49 who had recovered from COVID-19. CDR3 residues: CASSIQETQYF. The CDR3 region has the DNA TGTGCCAGCAGTATACAAGAGACCCAGTACTTC.